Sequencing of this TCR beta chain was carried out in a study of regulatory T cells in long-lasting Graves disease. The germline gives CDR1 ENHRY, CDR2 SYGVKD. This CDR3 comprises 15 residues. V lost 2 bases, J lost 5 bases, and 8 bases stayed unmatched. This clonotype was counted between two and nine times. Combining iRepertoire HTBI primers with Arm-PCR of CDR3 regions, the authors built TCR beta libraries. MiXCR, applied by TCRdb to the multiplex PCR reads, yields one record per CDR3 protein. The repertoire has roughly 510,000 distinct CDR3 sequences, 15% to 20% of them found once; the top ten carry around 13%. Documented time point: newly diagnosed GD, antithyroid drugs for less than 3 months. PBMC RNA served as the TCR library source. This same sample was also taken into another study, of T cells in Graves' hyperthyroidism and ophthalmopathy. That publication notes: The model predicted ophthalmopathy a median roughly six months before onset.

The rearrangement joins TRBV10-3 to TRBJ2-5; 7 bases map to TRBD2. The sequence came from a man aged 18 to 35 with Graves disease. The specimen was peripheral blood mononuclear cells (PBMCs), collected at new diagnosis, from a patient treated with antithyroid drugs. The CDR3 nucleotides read TGTGCCATCAGTGAGGGGGAGGGCCGAAAGGAGACCCAGTACTTC. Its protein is CAISEGEGRKETQYF.